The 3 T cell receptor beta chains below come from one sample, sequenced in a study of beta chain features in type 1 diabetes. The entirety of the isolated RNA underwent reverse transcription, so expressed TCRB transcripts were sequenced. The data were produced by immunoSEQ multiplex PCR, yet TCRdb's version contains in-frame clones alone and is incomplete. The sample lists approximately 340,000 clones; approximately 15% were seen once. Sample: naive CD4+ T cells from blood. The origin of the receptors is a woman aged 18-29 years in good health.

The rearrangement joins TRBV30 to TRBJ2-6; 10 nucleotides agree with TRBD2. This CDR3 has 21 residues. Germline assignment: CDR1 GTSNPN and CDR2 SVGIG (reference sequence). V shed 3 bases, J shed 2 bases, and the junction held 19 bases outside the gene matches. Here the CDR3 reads CAWRLTGIRSGRAAGANVLTF. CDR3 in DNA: TGTGCCTGGAGACTGACAGGGATTCGAAGCGGGAGGGCCGCTGGGGCCAACGTCCTGACTTTC.

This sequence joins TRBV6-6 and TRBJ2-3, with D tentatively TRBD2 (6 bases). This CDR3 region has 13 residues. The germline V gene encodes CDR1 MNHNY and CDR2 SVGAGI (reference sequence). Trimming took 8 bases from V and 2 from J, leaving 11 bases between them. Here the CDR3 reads CASGGFHTDTQYF. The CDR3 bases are TGTGCCAGCGGAGGGTTCCACACAGATACGCAGTATTTT.

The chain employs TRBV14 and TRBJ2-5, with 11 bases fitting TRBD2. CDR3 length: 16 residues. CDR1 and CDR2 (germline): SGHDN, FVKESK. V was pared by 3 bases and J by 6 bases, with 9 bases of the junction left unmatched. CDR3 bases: TGTGCCAGCAGCCAGGGTACTAGCGGGAGAGGTCAGACCCAGTACTTC. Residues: CASSQGTSGRGQTQYF. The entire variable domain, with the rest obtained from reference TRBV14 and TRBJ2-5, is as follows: EAGVTQFPSHSVIEKGQTVTLRCDPISGHDNLYWYRRVMGKEIKFLLHFVKESKQDESGMPNNRFLAERTGGTYSTLKVQPAELEDSGVYFCASSQGTSGRGQTQYFGPGTRLLVL.